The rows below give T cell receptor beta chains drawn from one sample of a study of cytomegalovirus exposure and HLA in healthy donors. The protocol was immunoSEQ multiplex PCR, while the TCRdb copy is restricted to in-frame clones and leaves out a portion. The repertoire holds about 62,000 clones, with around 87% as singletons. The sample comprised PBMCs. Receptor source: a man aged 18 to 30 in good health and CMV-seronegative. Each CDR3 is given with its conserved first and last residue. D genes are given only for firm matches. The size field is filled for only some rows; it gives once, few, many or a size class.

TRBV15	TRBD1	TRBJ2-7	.	TGTGCCACCAGCAGGGACAGGGTGTACGAGCAGTACTTC	CATSRDRVYEQYF
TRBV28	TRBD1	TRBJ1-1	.	TGTGCCAGCAGTCCAGGGGACAGGGTGAACACTGAAGCTTTCTTT	CASSPGDRVNTEAFF
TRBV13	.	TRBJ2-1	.	TGTGCCAGCACCAATCCACTAGCCCCCCACAATGAGCAGTTCTTC	CASTNPLAPHNEQFF
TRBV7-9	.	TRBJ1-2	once	TGTGCCAGCAGCTTAGAACAGGGATCTGGCTACACCTTC	CASSLEQGSGYTF
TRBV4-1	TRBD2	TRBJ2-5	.	TGCGCCAGCAGCCAAGTGGGAGGGATAGAGACCCAGTACTTC	CASSQVGGIETQYF
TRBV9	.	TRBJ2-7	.	TGTGCCAGCAGCGTAGGGGCAGCTTACGAGCAGTACTTC	CASSVGAAYEQYF
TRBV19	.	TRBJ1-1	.	TGTGCCAGTAGATGGGGGGGAACGAACACTGAAGCTTTCTTT	CASRWGGTNTEAFF
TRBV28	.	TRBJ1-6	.	TGTGCCAGCAGGATGACAGGCGCCCATTCACCCCTCCACTTT	CASRMTGAHSPLHF
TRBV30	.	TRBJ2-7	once	TGTGCCTGGAGTGTATATGACAGCGAGCAGTACTTC	CAWSVYDSEQYF
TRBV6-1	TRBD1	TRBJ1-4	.	TGTGCCAGCAGTATCCAGGGGGCAAGAGAAAAACTGTTTTTT	CASSIQGAREKLFF
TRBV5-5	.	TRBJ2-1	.	TGTGCCAGCAGCTTTAACAGGGAGAATGAGCAGTTCTTC	CASSFNRENEQFF
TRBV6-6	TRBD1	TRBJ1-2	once	TGTGCCAGCAGTGGCCGGGACAGCGATAGTTGGTATGGCTACACCTTC	CASSGRDSDSWYGYTF
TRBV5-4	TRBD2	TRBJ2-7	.	TGTGCCAGCAGCTCCCCAAGCGGGACCTACGAGCAGTACTTC	CASSSPSGTYEQYF
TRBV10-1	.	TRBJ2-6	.	TGCGCCAGCAGTGCGAGTACTCCTGGGGCCAACGTCCTGACTTTC	CASSASTPGANVLTF
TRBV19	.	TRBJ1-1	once	TGTGCCAGTATTGGGGACATGGCTTTCTTT	CASIGDMAFF
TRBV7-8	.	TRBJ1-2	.	TGTGCCAGCAGCCCCCTCGCGAGAGAGGGCTACACCTTC	CASSPLAREGYTF
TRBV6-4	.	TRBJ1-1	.	TGTGCCAGCAGTCCAACCGCAGGGGTTGGCACTGAAGCTTTCTTT	CASSPTAGVGTEAFF
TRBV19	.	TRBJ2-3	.	TGTGCCAGTAGCCTCGGGGTGACCACAGATACGCAGTATTTT	CASSLGVTTDTQYF
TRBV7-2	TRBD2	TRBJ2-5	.	TGTGCCAGCAGCCAGACTAGCGGGGGAGAGACCCAGTACTTC	CASSQTSGGETQYF
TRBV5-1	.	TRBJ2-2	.	TGCGCCAGCAGCCGAACAGGCACCGGGGAGCTGTTTTTT	CASSRTGTGELFF
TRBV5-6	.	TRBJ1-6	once	TGTGCCAGCAGCGCTCCGGGCCAGGGAACCTATAATTCACCCCTCCACTTT	CASSAPGQGTYNSPLHF
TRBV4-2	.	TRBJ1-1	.	TGTGCCAGCAGCCAAGATATGTTGAACACTGAAGCTTTCTTT	CASSQDMLNTEAFF
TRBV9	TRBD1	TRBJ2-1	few	TGTGCCAGCAGCGTAGTGGGACAGGATCATGAGCAGTTCTTC	CASSVVGQDHEQFF
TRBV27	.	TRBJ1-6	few	TGTGCCAGCAGTTTGGGGGGGTCACCCCTCCACTTT	CASSLGGSPLHF
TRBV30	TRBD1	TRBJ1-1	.	TGTGCCTGGAGTACAGGGGGCAACACTGAAGCTTTCTTT	CAWSTGGNTEAFF